These 14 T cell receptor beta chains were sequenced from one sample in a study of blood T cell repertoires in COVID-19. This table comes from immunoSEQ multiplex PCR, and its TCRdb copy is limited to in-frame clones, with some not included. The sample has over 150,000 clones, around four fifths seen once. Sequences were obtained from PBMCs or T cells enriched from blood (not recorded which). The receptors were gathered from a woman in her fifties or sixties who had recovered from COVID-19.

The chain recombines TRBV27 with TRBJ1-3, with 10 bases aligning to TRBD1. The CDR3 consists of 17 residues. CDR1 MNHEY and CDR2 SMNVEV come from the germline V gene (reference sequence). V was pared by 4 bases and J by 4 bases, with 10 bases of the junction left unmatched. Here the CDR3 reads CASSSTLTGGWGNTIYF. As DNA, the CDR3 is TGTGCCAGCAGTTCTACCTTGACAGGGGGCTGGGGAAACACCATATATTTT.

The J gene is TRBJ1-5, the V gene TRBV9; TRBD1 aligns across 7 bases. This CDR3 contains 14 residues. Germline trimming cut 4 bases from V and 6 bases from J; bases unmatched to any gene: 7. Germline CDR1 SGDLS, CDR2 YYNGEE. CDR3 nucleotides: TGTGCCAGCAGCCCCAGGGACAGCCGTCAGCCCCAGCATTTT. This translates into CASSPRDSRQPQHF.

The J gene is TRBJ2-1, the V gene TRBV6-5; a possible D gene is TRBD2 (5 bases). Germline lookup yields CDR1 MNHEY and CDR2 SVGAGI. The CDR3 is made up of 13 amino acids. V dropped 7 bases and J dropped 0 bases, with 7 bases sitting between them. CDR3 loop: CASKRGSYNEQFF. The CDR3 DNA reads as TGTGCCAGCAAACGGGGCTCCTACAATGAGCAGTTCTTC.

This chain uses TRBV7-9 with TRBJ1-2, with 7 bases lining up with TRBD1. The germline V gene has CDR1 SEHNR and CDR2 FQNEAQ (reference sequence). This CDR3 is 16 amino acids long. V dropped 1 base and J dropped 1; count of bases not matched to a gene: 6. The CDR3 is CASSLVNRGFNYGYTF. In DNA, the CDR3 is TGTGCCAGCAGCTTAGTTAACAGGGGATTTAACTATGGCTACACCTTC. The variable domain in full, completed from reference TRBV7-9 and TRBJ1-2, reads DTGVSQNPRHKITKRGQNVTFRCDPISEHNRLYWYRQTLGQGPEFLTYFQNEAQLEKSRLLSDRFSAERPKGSFSTLEIQRTEQGDSAMYLCASSLVNRGFNYGYTFGSGTRLTVV.

This chain links TRBV12-3 or TRBV12-4 with TRBJ2-3; D not resolved. The CDR3 is made up of 11 amino acids. The V end lost 4 bases, the J end lost 9 bases, and 8 bases lay between the germline ends. The CDR3 spells CASSSRLTQYF. CDR3 in DNA: TGTGCCAGCAGTTCCAGGTTAACGCAGTATTTT.

This clone was recorded only once. This sample also contains other DNA sequences that code for the same CDR3. The rearrangement joins TRBV7-9 to TRBJ2-3; D possibly corresponds to TRBD2 (5 bases). The V end was cut by 1 base, the J end by 0 bases, with 8 bases between. The CDR3 contains 15 residues. CDR1 is SEHNR and CDR2 is FQNEAQ in the germline V gene (reference sequence). CDR3 region: CASSLGAVSTDTQYF. The CDR3 nucleotides are TGTGCCAGCAGCTTAGGAGCGGTTAGCACAGATACGCAGTATTTT. The full variable domain, completed using reference TRBV7-9 and TRBJ2-3, is DTGVSQNPRHKITKRGQNVTFRCDPISEHNRLYWYRQTLGQGPEFLTYFQNEAQLEKSRLLSDRFSAERPKGSFSTLEIQRTEQGDSAMYLCASSLGAVSTDTQYFGPGTRLTVL.

CDR3 nucleotide sequence: TGTGCCACCAGTGATTTTCCGCGGGTGAATGAGCAGTTCTTC. It specifies CATSDFPRVNEQFF. The rearrangement links TRBV24-1 to TRBJ2-1, with a weak D call TRBD2 (5 bases). CDR1 is KGHDR and CDR2 is SFDVKD in the germline V gene. Trimming pared 1 base from V and 7 bases from J, leaving 10 bases between. The CDR3 is made up of 14 amino acids.

CDR3 sequence reads: CASSPGTSGGGEQFF. CDR3 bases: TGTGCCAGCTCACCAGGGACTAGCGGTGGGGGTGAGCAGTTCTTC. The J gene is TRBJ2-1, the V gene TRBV18; the match to TRBD2 covers 11 bases. This CDR3 has 15 residues. The germline gives CDR1 KGHSH, CDR2 LQKENI. V gave up 2 bases and J gave up 9 bases; unmatched junction bases: 6.

The genes are TRBV28 and TRBJ1-1, with D uncertain. Germline V CDR1 and CDR2: MDHEN, SYDVKM. V was shortened by 3 bases and J by 6 bases, with 11 bases between the two germline ends. The CDR3 contains 13 residues. CDR3 in DNA: TGTGCCAGCAGTTTCGGGTTGGTTGCTGAAGCTTTCTTT. Translation: CASSFGLVAEAFF.

CDR3 coding DNA: TGTGCCAGCAGCGCTAGCGGGAGTACGCGTGAGACCCAGTACTTC. Its protein product is CASSASGSTRETQYF. The chain carries TRBV9 and TRBJ2-5, with 10 nucleotides matching TRBD2. Germline trimming cut 3 bases from V and 5 bases from J; bases unmatched to any gene: 7. Germline V gene data show CDR1 as SGDLS and CDR2 as YYNGEE. The CDR3 runs to 15 residues.

This clone was observed a few times. This chain's CDR3 is CAWTGGLYGYTF. The CDR3 DNA is TGTGCCTGGACGGGGGGGCTCTATGGCTACACCTTC. This rearrangement joins TRBV30 to TRBJ1-2; D may be TRBD1 (6 bases). The CDR3 loop spans 12 amino acids. CDR1 is GTSNPN and CDR2 is SVGIG in the germline V gene (reference sequence). Trimming left V 4 bases short and J 4 bases short, with 10 bases between.

The chain carries TRBV27 and TRBJ2-5; 14 nucleotides agree with TRBD2. V dropped 0 bases and J dropped 3; count of bases not matched to a gene: 6. The CDR3 is made up of 18 amino acids. Germline V gene sequence: CDR1 MNHEY, CDR2 SMNVEV (reference sequence). The DNA for the CDR3 is TGTGCCAGCAGTTTATCCCTGGGACTAGCGGGAGATAAAGAGACCCAGTACTTC. Protein: CASSLSLGLAGDKETQYF.

This chain connects TRBV10-3 to TRBJ1-5; possibly TRBD1 for D (5 bases). Germline V gives CDR1 ENHRY, CDR2 SYGVKD. With 4 bases removed from V and 0 bases from J, the gap between germline ends came to 10 bases. The CDR3 loop spans 15 amino acids. The DNA for the CDR3 is TGTGCCATCAGTGCAGGGACTTTTAGCAATCAGCCCCAGCATTTT. Amino acid sequence: CAISAGTFSNQPQHF.

The chain employs TRBV18 and TRBJ2-7, with 9 bases matching TRBD2. Germline values: CDR1 KGHSH, CDR2 LQKENI. V dropped 3 bases and J dropped 4; count of bases not matched to a gene: 13. There are 17 residues in the CDR3. Here the CDR3 DNA reads TGTGCCAGCTCACCGTTAGCGGGAGACTATAATAGGTACGAGCAGTACTTC. As protein: CASSPLAGDYNRYEQYF.